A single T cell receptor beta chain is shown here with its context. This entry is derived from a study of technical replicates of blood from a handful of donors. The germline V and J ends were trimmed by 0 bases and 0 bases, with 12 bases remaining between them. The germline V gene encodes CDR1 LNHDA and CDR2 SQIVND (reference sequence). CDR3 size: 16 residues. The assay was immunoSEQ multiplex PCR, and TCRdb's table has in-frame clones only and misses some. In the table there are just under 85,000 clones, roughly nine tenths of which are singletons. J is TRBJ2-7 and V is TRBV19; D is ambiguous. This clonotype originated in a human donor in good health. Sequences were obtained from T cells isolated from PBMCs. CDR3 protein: CASSIEDGGSSYEQYF. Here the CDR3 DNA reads TGTGCCAGTAGTATAGAAGATGGCGGCAGCTCCTACGAGCAGTACTTC. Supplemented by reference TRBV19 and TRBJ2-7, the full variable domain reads DGGITQSPKYLFRKEGQNVTLSCEQNLNHDAMYWYRQDPGQGLRLIYYSQIVNDFQKGDIAEGYSVSREKKESFPLTVTSAQKNPTAFYLCASSIEDGGSSYEQYFGPGTRLTVT.